This TCR beta chain was documented in a study of shared clonotypes between healthy human individuals. Looking at the study overall: For every donor, three CD4 naive, three CD4 memory, two CD8 naive and one CD8 memory plates were used. General study points: Naive CD4 clonotype sharing across a few donors was around 5.5%.

Germline-derived CDR1 and CDR2 are MGHRA and YSYEKL. The CDR3 has 14 residues. V gave up 3 bases and J gave up 6 bases, with 15 bases separating them. Note on this clone: Its antigen is not identified.

CD45RO-negative, CCR7-positively selected cells formed the naive CD8 fraction, excluding terminally differentiated effector memory CD45RA+ cells. The data were produced by immunoSEQ multiplex PCR, yet TCRdb's version contains in-frame clones alone and is incomplete. The sample holds about 580,000 clones, 95% to 98% seen once. The sequence was obtained from a man aged 25 to 45 in good health. The sequencing sample was made of naive CD8+ T cells sorted from blood. The V call is TRBV4-1, the J call TRBJ2-7; weak D call: TRBD2 (6 bases). CDR3 protein: CASSHAGLQAEQYF. The CDR3 nucleotides are TGCGCCAGCAGCCACGCGGGGTTACAGGCCGAGCAGTACTTC.